Presented here are 13 T cell receptor beta chains from one specimen sequenced in a study of shared clonotypes between healthy human individuals. Assay used: immunoSEQ multiplex PCR; TCRdb lists only in-frame clones, some missing. The sample carries about 2,500,000 clones, over 85% recorded once. Sequencing was performed on naive CD4+ T cells sorted from blood. Regarding subset: CD45RA+ positively selected. The receptors stem from a man aged 18 to 30 in good health.

This clone was detected only once. The rearrangement links TRBV7-2 to TRBJ2-7, with 13 bases that match TRBD2. Germline trimming cut 5 bases from V and 2 bases from J; bases unmatched to any gene: 3. The CDR3 has 15 amino acids. Looked up from germline, CDR1 is SGHTA and CDR2 is FQGNSA. Here the CDR3 reads CASSAGTSGAYEQYF. The DNA of the CDR3 is TGTGCCAGCAGCGCCGGGACTAGCGGGGCCTACGAGCAGTACTTC. Full variable domain (missing parts from reference TRBV7-2 and TRBJ2-7): GAGVSQSPSNKVTEKGKDVELRCDPISGHTALYWYRQSLGQGLEFLIYFQGNSAPDKSGLPSDRFSAERTGGSVSTLTIQRTQQEDSAVYLCASSAGTSGAYEQYFGPGTRLTVT.

The rearrangement links TRBV12-5 to TRBJ1-1; D is possibly TRBD1 (5 bases). The CDR3 is 13 amino acids. The germline V and J ends were trimmed by 3 bases and 1 base, with 6 bases remaining between them. Per the germline V gene, CDR1 is LGHNT and CDR2 is FRNRAP. Here the CDR3 reads CASGLGTNTEAFF. The CDR3 bases are TGTGCTAGTGGTTTAGGGACGAACACTGAAGCTTTCTTT.

CDR3: CASSPTSGQIYEQYF. Written as DNA, the CDR3 is TGTGCCAGCAGCCCTACTAGCGGACAGATCTACGAGCAGTACTTC. This chain connects TRBV9 to TRBJ2-7; TRBD2 matches 8 bases. J lost 3 bases, V lost 4 bases, and 9 bases had no gene match. Germline values: CDR1 SGDLS, CDR2 YYNGEE. This CDR3 has 15 residues.

DNA for the CDR3: TGCAGTGCTAGAGAAGCTACTGAAGCTTTCTTT. Its translation is CSAREATEAFF. This chain connects TRBV20-1 to TRBJ1-1; D gene ambiguous. This CDR3 comprises 11 residues. V gave up 0 bases and J gave up 5 bases, with 4 bases separating them. Germline V gives CDR1 DFQATT, CDR2 SNEGSKA (reference sequence).

The J gene is TRBJ2-2, the V gene TRBV28; no clear D gene. The CDR3 length is 16 residues. Trimming shortened V by 6 bases and J by 8 bases, and 22 bases separated the two germline ends. CDR1 MDHEN and CDR2 SYDVKM come from the germline V gene. CDR3 protein: CASSFPSVALTGELFF. CDR3 nucleotides: TGTGCCAGCAGCTTCCCGAGTGTAGCTCTTACAGGGGAGCTGTTTTTT.

The chain has TRBV5-1 and TRBJ1-2, with a weak D call TRBD1 (5 bases). Germline V gene data show CDR1 as SGHRS and CDR2 as YFSETQ. CDR3 length: 16 residues. V lost 1 base to trimming and J lost 0 bases, with 13 bases between them. The CDR3 nucleotides are TGCGCCAGCAGCTTGCTGGGGACGGATTCTAACTATGGCTACACCTTC. It encodes CASSLLGTDSNYGYTF.

The chain joins TRBV11-2 to TRBJ2-5, with TRBD2 matching over 9 bases. The CDR3 covers 16 residues. The junction had 10 bases not matched to a gene; V was cut back by 3 bases and J by 5 bases. Germline-derived CDR1 and CDR2 are SGHAT and FQNNGV. In nucleotides, the CDR3 is TGTGCCAGCAGCTTGTCCGAGCGGGAGGTGGGGGAGACCCAGTACTTC. Translation: CASSLSEREVGETQYF. The entire variable domain, with the rest obtained from reference TRBV11-2 and TRBJ2-5, is as follows: EAGVAQSPRYKIIEKRQSVAFWCNPISGHATLYWYQQILGQGPKLLIQFQNNGVVDDSQLPKDRFSAERLKGVDSTLKIQPAKLEDSAVYLCASSLSEREVGETQYFGPGTRLLVL.

V usage is TRBV4-3 and J usage is TRBJ2-2; a possible D gene is TRBD1 (6 bases). Trimming left V 3 bases short and J 5 bases short, with 10 bases between. This CDR3 has 14 residues. Germline V gene sequence: CDR1 LGHNA, CDR2 YSLEER. CDR3 DNA sequence: TGCGCCAGCAGCCACGAAGGACAGACCGGGGAGCTGTTTTTT. Its translation is CASSHEGQTGELFF.

The chain carries TRBV10-3 and TRBJ1-1; D might be TRBD1 (5 bases). Germline V CDR1 and CDR2: ENHRY, SYGVKD. This CDR3 spans 14 amino acids. V dropped 6 bases and J dropped 3 bases, with 14 bases sitting between them. The CDR3 spells CAIRAGWGDTEAFF. CDR3 sequence (DNA): TGTGCCATCAGGGCAGGGTGGGGGGACACTGAAGCTTTCTTT.

The rearrangement links TRBV10-3 to TRBJ2-7; 7 bases are a match to TRBD1. The CDR3 has 12 amino acids. Trimming cost V 2 bases and J 6 bases; bases outside gene matches: 1. Germline loops: CDR1 ENHRY, CDR2 SYGVKD. The CDR3 DNA reads as TGTGCCATCAGTGAGCCAGGGGGCGAGCAGTACTTC. Its translation is CAISEPGGEQYF.

This clone was picked up a small number of times. The chain uses TRBV10-3 and TRBJ1-6, with TRBD1 identical over 7 bases. Germline lookup yields CDR1 ENHRY and CDR2 SYGVKD. The junction had 4 bases not matched to a gene; V was cut back by 5 bases and J by 6 bases. This CDR3 spans 14 amino acids. The CDR3 DNA sequence: TGTGCCATCAGTTTAGACAGGGTTAATTCACCCCTCCACTTT. Translation gives CAISLDRVNSPLHF.

The gene calls are TRBV7-8 and TRBJ2-3, with TRBD1 matching 9 bases. The trim removed 1 base at V and 7 bases at J, leaving 9 bases unmatched. The CDR3 extends over 16 amino acids. Germline assignment: CDR1 SGHVS and CDR2 FQNEAQ. The CDR3 nucleotides read TGTGCCAGCAGCTTAGGTAGACAGGGGGGAGAGAATACGCAGTATTTT. Its protein is CASSLGRQGGENTQYF.

V is TRBV10-1 and J is TRBJ2-2, with D perhaps matching TRBD2 (5 bases). The germline gives CDR1 WNHNN, CDR2 SYGVQD (reference sequence). The V gene lost 8 bases and the J gene lost 8 bases, with 9 bases spanning the gap. The CDR3 length is 11 residues. The CDR3 sequence: CASGAVGELFF. The CDR3, as DNA: TGCGCCAGCGGAGCGGTAGGGGAGCTGTTTTTT.